These 27 T cell receptor beta chains share one sample of origin, sequenced in a study of CD4+ T cells in melanoma. The repertoire was sequenced with immunoSEQ multiplex PCR; TCRdb's copy has only in-frame clones and lacks some. The sample lists about 13,000 clones, around 70% occurring once. The source material was cells from a culture (not recorded whether cultured in vitro). The receptors derive from a human donor with melanoma.

V gene TRBV7-2 combines with J gene TRBJ2-3, with 13 bases that match TRBD2. CDR1 is SGHTA, CDR2 FQGNSA, per germline. This CDR3 region has 17 residues. V lost 5 bases and J lost 2; bases outside the gene matches: 7. CDR3 region: CASSPRTSGGSTDTQYF. The CDR3 bases are TGTGCCAGCAGCCCGAGGACTAGCGGGGGATCCACAGATACGCAGTATTTT.

The table lists this clone with a few counts. This chain links TRBV5-4 with TRBJ2-5; TRBD2 might be the D (5 bases). This CDR3 region has 16 residues. Trimming removed 3 bases from V and 5 bases from J, with 20 bases in between. Germline V gene lookup returns CDR1 SGHNT and CDR2 YYREEE (reference sequence). Written as DNA, the CDR3 is TGTGCCAGCAGCTCTGAACCGGACTTCCTTGGGGAGACCCAGTACTTC. Translation gives CASSSEPDFLGETQYF.

In this sample, this clone turned up a few times. The rearrangement links TRBV10-3 to TRBJ1-5, with unresolved D. The CDR3 has 12 residues. Trimming left V 2 bases short and J 3 bases short, with 2 bases between. Per the germline V gene, CDR1 is ENHRY and CDR2 is SYGVKD. CDR3 sequence: CAISENNQPQHF. In nucleotides, the CDR3 is TGTGCCATCAGTGAGAACAATCAGCCCCAGCATTTT.

This chain joins TRBV4-2 and TRBJ2-7, with 9 positions matching TRBD2. Germline trimming cut 4 bases from V and 0 bases from J; bases unmatched to any gene: 7. CDR3 length equals 16 residues. Germline-derived CDR1 and CDR2 are LGHNA and YNFKEQ. For the CDR3, the DNA is TGTGCCAGCAGCCGAAATAGCGGGGGCAACTCCTACGAGCAGTACTTC. This codes for CASSRNSGGNSYEQYF.

The genes are TRBV5-1 and TRBJ1-3; D gene uncertain. Germline V gives CDR1 SGHRS, CDR2 YFSETQ. The CDR3 consists of 15 residues. V gave up 1 base and J gave up 5 bases, with 13 bases separating them. CDR3: CASSLRYPGRNTIYF. The CDR3, as DNA: TGCGCCAGCAGCTTGCGCTACCCCGGTAGAAACACCATATATTTT.

This chain joins TRBV23-1 and TRBJ2-7; the D gene is possibly TRBD1 (6 bases). TRBV23-1 is recorded as an ORF, its role being uncertain. The CDR3 contains 20 residues. Trimming pared 3 bases from V and 3 bases from J, leaving 30 bases between. In DNA form, the CDR3 reads TGCGCCAGCAGTCACTCTGAGATCCGGGACAATGGCCAGTGGAACTACGAGCAGTACTTC. Amino acid sequence: CASSHSEIRDNGQWNYEQYF.

The chain is built from TRBV5-1 and TRBJ2-5; possibly TRBD2 for D (6 bases). CDR3 size: 15 residues. Germline CDR1 reads SGHRS; CDR2 reads YFSETQ. Trimming shortened V by 4 bases and J by 5 bases, and 18 bases separated the two germline ends. CDR3 in DNA: TGCGCCAGCAGCATCCAGGGAGGAGAGCAGGAGACCCAGTACTTC. As protein: CASSIQGGEQETQYF.

This chain joins TRBV5-1 and TRBJ1-1, with a possible D match to TRBD1 (5 bases). The CDR3 spans 13 residues. Per germline, CDR1 SGHRS and CDR2 YFSETQ. The V gene lost 4 bases and the J gene lost 1 base, with 8 bases spanning the gap. For the CDR3, the DNA is TGCGCCAGCAGCGTGGGGGGGAACACTGAAGCTTTCTTT. As protein: CASSVGGNTEAFF.

The chain is built from TRBV19 and TRBJ1-5; no firm D call. V dropped 4 bases and J dropped 3 bases, with 7 bases sitting between them. Germline CDR1 LNHDA, CDR2 SQIVND (reference sequence). There are 13 residues in the CDR3. CDR3 amino acids: CASSTYINQPQHF. The CDR3 region has the DNA TGTGCCAGTAGTACGTACATCAATCAGCCCCAGCATTTT.

This chain links TRBV6-6 with TRBJ1-2, with a possible D match to TRBD1 (5 bases). Germline CDR1 MNHNY, CDR2 SVGAGI (reference sequence). Trimming removed 5 bases at V and 8 bases at J, with 21 bases between. The CDR3 has 15 amino acids. The CDR3 protein is CASSPRGSQKGGYTF. The CDR3 DNA is TGTGCCAGCAGTCCCCGGGGGAGTCAAAAAGGAGGCTACACCTTC.

The sample holds a few counts of this clone. The V gene is TRBV18, the J gene TRBJ2-1, with D maybe TRBD1 (5 bases). V was trimmed by 1 base and J by 8 bases, leaving 18 bases between them. Per the germline V gene, CDR1 is KGHSH and CDR2 is LQKENI. CDR3 size: 16 residues. CDR3 DNA sequence: TGTGCCAGCTCACCACGATTGGGGCAGTTTGGGGATGAGCAGTTCTTC. As protein: CASSPRLGQFGDEQFF.

The V gene is TRBV4-1, the J gene TRBJ1-5; D gene uncertain. V was shortened by 0 bases and J by 5 bases, with 14 bases between the two germline ends. In germline, CDR1 is MGHRA, CDR2 YSYEKL. CDR3 length: 16 residues. The CDR3 is CASSQDFRRADQPQHF. For the CDR3, the DNA is TGCGCCAGCAGCCAAGATTTCCGGAGAGCGGATCAGCCCCAGCATTTT.

This clone was seen a single time. The chain recombines TRBV11-2 with TRBJ2-3, with D perhaps matching TRBD2 (6 bases). This CDR3 is built from 16 residues. V lost 3 bases to trimming and J lost 2 bases, with 15 bases between them. Germline CDR1 is SGHAT and CDR2 is FQNNGV. The DNA for the CDR3 is TGTGCCAGCAGCTTCCGAACCGGGAGTTTCACAGATACGCAGTATTTT. Its translation: CASSFRTGSFTDTQYF.

The chain employs TRBV11-2 and TRBJ2-1; TRBD2 matches 9 bases. With 0 bases clipped from V and 10 bases from J, the junction kept 7 bases outside the gene matches. The CDR3 is 15 residues long. Germline-derived CDR1 and CDR2 are SGHAT and FQNNGV. The CDR3 nucleotides are TGTGCCAGCAGCTTAGACCCAGATCTAGCGGGGGAGCAGTTCTTC. Its protein product is CASSLDPDLAGEQFF.

This clone was counted once. The V call is TRBV5-1, the J call TRBJ1-6; a weak D match, TRBD1 (6 bases). V lost 1 base and J 10 bases, leaving 21 bases between the germline ends. Germline assignment: CDR1 SGHRS and CDR2 YFSETQ. CDR3 length: 17 amino acids. CDR3 in amino acids: CASSLMVRDNNESPLHF. As DNA, the CDR3 is TGCGCCAGCAGCTTGATGGTCCGGGACAACAACGAATCACCCCTCCACTTT.

V usage is TRBV5-8 and J usage is TRBJ1-6; 7 bases fit TRBD1. Trimming removed 7 bases from V and 1 base from J; junction bases left unmatched: 11. Germline CDR1 is SGHTS and CDR2 is YDEGEE. This CDR3 spans 17 amino acids. CDR3 loop: CASRAATGVSYNSPLHF. CDR3 DNA: TGTGCCAGCCGGGCCGCAACAGGGGTGTCCTATAATTCACCCCTCCACTTT. Using reference TRBV5-8 and TRBJ1-6 for the parts outside the CDR3, the full variable domain is EAGVTQSPTHLIKTRGQQATLRCSPISGHTSVYWYQQALGLGLQFLLWYDEGEERNRGNFPPRFSGRQFPNYSSELNVNALELEDSALYLCASRAATGVSYNSPLHFGNGTRLTVT.

The genes are TRBV2 and TRBJ1-1; possibly TRBD1 for D (5 bases). CDR3 length: 12 residues. V was clipped by 2 bases and J by 7 bases, with 8 bases between them. CDR1 is SNHLY and CDR2 is FYNNEI in the germline V gene. As DNA, the CDR3 is TGTGCCAGCAGTGAACAGGGATTTGAAGCTTTCTTT. Residues: CASSEQGFEAFF. Supplemented by reference TRBV2 and TRBJ1-1, the full variable domain reads EPEVTQTPSHQVTQMGQEVILRCVPISNHLYFYWYRQILGQKVEFLVSFYNNEISEKSEIFDDQFSVERPDGSNFTLKIRSTKLEDSAMYFCASSEQGFEAFFGQGTRLTVV.

This clone came up a few times. V and J are TRBV5-1 and TRBJ1-2, with TRBD1 as a possible D gene (5 bases). V lost 5 bases, J lost 8 bases, and 25 bases lay in between. The CDR3 runs 16 residues. Per germline, CDR1 SGHRS and CDR2 YFSETQ. CDR3 region: CASSRIMTALAEGYTF. In DNA, the CDR3 is TGCGCCAGCAGTCGAATTATGACAGCGCTGGCGGAGGGCTACACCTTC.

The V gene is TRBV2, the J gene TRBJ2-7, with a possible D match to TRBD1 (6 bases). The germline V gene has CDR1 SNHLY and CDR2 FYNNEI. The V end was cut by 6 bases, the J end by 0 bases, with 12 bases between. CDR3 length: 14 amino acids. The CDR3 DNA follows: TGTGCCAGCAGGGCCCAGGGGAGCTCCTACGAGCAGTACTTC. Its translation: CASRAQGSSYEQYF.

CDR3 region: CSLRGARVDEQFF. Here the CDR3 DNA reads TGCAGTCTTCGGGGGGCCAGGGTTGATGAGCAGTTCTTC. The chain combines TRBV29-1 with TRBJ2-1; TRBD2 is a possible D gene (7 bases). Germline V CDR1 and CDR2: SQVTM, ANQGSEA. The CDR3 spans 13 residues.

The chain employs TRBV10-3 and TRBJ2-4, with 10 bases aligning to TRBD1. This CDR3 spans 15 amino acids. Germline trimming cut 2 bases from V and 10 bases from J; bases unmatched to any gene: 8. Germline V lookup: CDR1 ENHRY, CDR2 SYGVKD. The DNA of the CDR3 is TGTGCCATCAGTGAGCCGAGGACAGGGGGGAAGATTCAGTACTTC. This translates into CAISEPRTGGKIQYF.

The chain employs TRBV2 and TRBJ2-7; D possibly corresponds to TRBD2 (6 bases). This CDR3 spans 12 amino acids. The V gene lost 5 bases and the J gene lost 2 bases, with 7 bases spanning the gap. Germline CDR1 is SNHLY and CDR2 is FYNNEI. The CDR3 spells CASSRLAYEQYF. In nucleotides, the CDR3 is TGTGCCAGCAGTAGACTAGCCTACGAGCAGTACTTC. Drawing the rest from reference TRBV2 and TRBJ2-7, the complete variable domain is EPEVTQTPSHQVTQMGQEVILRCVPISNHLYFYWYRQILGQKVEFLVSFYNNEISEKSEIFDDQFSVERPDGSNFTLKIRSTKLEDSAMYFCASSRLAYEQYFGPGTRLTVT.

The J gene is TRBJ2-5, the V gene TRBV6-6; TRBD2 aligns across 7 bases. The CDR3 spans 16 residues. Trimming removed 7 bases from V and 0 bases from J; junction bases left unmatched: 11. CDR1 and CDR2 (germline): MNHNY, SVGAGI (reference sequence). The CDR3, as DNA: TGTGCCAGCAAAGACTCAGGCCTAGCGGACCAAGAGACCCAGTACTTC. This encodes CASKDSGLADQETQYF.

V is TRBV28 and J is TRBJ1-6; D remains unclear. V was trimmed by 6 bases and J by 10 bases, leaving 10 bases between them. Germline CDR1 is MDHEN and CDR2 is SYDVKM. The CDR3 runs 12 residues. CDR3 sequence (DNA): TGTGCCAGCAGGGGGTCGGGCTCACCCCTCCACTTT. Translating gives CASRGSGSPLHF.

This chain uses TRBV29-1 with TRBJ2-7, with 11 bases that match TRBD1. The CDR3 consists of 13 residues. Per germline, CDR1 SQVTM and CDR2 ANQGSEA. V gave up 5 bases and J gave up 2 bases; unmatched junction bases: 2. In DNA form, the CDR3 reads TGCAGCGTTCCGGGACAGGGGGCCTACGAGCAGTACTTC. As protein: CSVPGQGAYEQYF.

This clone is medium-sized (0.01 to 0.1%) within its sample. J is TRBJ2-7 and V is TRBV7-2, with D possibly matching TRBD2 (6 bases). Germline CDR1 and CDR2: SGHTA and FQGNSA. The CDR3 covers 15 residues. V gave up 6 bases and J gave up 6 bases, with 21 bases separating them. The CDR3 nucleotides read TGTGCCAGCAGGAAGGACTACCAAGTAGCGCTCGAGCAGTACTTC. It encodes CASRKDYQVALEQYF.

This clone was seen once. The CDR3 region has the DNA TGTGCCACCAGCAGGAAACAAGGACTTTTGAACACTGAAGCTTTCTTT. Protein product: CATSRKQGLLNTEAFF. The rearrangement joins TRBV15 to TRBJ1-1; D remains unclear. CDR3 length equals 16 residues. The V and J ends lost 3 bases and 0 bases respectively, with 14 bases between them. CDR1 and CDR2 (germline): LNHNV, YYDKDF (reference sequence).